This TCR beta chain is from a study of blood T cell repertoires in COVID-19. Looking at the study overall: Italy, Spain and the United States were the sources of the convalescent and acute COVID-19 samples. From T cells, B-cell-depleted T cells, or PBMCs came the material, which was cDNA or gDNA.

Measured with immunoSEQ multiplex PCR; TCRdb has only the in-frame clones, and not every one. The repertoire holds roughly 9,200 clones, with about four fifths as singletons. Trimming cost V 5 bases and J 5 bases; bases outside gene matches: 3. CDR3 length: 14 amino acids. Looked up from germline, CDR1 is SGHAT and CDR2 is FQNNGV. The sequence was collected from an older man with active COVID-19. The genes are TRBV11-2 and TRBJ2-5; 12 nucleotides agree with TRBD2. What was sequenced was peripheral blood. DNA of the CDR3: TGTGCCAGCAGCCCGGGACTAGCGGGTGAGACCCAGTACTTC. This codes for CASSPGLAGETQYF. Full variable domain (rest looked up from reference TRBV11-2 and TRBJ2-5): EAGVAQSPRYKIIEKRQSVAFWCNPISGHATLYWYQQILGQGPKLLIQFQNNGVVDDSQLPKDRFSAERLKGVDSTLKIQPAKLEDSAVYLCASSPGLAGETQYFGPGTRLLVL.